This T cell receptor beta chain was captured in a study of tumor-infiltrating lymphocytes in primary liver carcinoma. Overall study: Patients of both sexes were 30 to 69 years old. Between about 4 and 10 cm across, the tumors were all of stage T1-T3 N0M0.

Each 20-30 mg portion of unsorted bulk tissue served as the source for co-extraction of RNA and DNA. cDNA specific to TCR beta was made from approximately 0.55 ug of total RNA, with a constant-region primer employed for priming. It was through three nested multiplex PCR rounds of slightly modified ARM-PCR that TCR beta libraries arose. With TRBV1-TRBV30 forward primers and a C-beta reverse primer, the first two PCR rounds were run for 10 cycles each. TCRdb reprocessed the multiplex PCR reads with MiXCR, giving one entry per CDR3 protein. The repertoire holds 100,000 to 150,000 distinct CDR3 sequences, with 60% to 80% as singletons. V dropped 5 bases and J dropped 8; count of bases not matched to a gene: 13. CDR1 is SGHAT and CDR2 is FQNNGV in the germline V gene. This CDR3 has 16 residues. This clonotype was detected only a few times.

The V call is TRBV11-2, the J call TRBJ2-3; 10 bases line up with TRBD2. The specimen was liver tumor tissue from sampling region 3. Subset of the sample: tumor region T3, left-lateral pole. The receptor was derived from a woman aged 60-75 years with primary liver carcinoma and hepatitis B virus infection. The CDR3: CASSLFLGTSASTQYF. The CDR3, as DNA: TGTGCCAGCAGCCTATTTCTGGGGACTAGCGCGAGTACGCAGTATTTT. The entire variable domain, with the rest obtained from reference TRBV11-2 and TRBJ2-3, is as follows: EAGVAQSPRYKIIEKRQSVAFWCNPISGHATLYWYQQILGQGPKLLIQFQNNGVVDDSQLPKDRFSAERLKGVDSTLKIQPAKLEDSAVYLCASSLFLGTSASTQYFGPGTRLTVL.